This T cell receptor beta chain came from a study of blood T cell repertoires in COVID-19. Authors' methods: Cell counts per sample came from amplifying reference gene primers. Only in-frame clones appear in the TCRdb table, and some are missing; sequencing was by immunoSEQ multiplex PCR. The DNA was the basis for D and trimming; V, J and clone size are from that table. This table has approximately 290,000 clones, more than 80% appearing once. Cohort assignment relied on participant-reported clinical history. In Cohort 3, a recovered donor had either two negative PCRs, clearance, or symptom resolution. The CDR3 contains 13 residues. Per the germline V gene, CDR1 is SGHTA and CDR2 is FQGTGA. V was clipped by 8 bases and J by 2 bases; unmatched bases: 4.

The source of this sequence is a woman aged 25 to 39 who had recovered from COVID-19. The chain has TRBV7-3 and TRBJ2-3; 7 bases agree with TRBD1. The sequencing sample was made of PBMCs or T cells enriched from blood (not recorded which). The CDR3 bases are TGTGCCAGCGGGGACAGAGACACAGATACGCAGTATTTT. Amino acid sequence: CASGDRDTDTQYF.